This T cell receptor (beta chain) stems from a study of blood T cell repertoires in COVID-19. CDR1 and CDR2 (germline): KGHDR, SFDVKD. V was pared by 7 bases and J by 7 bases, with 16 bases between. The CDR3 covers 15 residues. Only in-frame clones appear in the TCRdb table, and some are missing; sequencing was by immunoSEQ multiplex PCR. This sample has 200,000 to 300,000 clones, with roughly 86% found just once. The rearrangement uses TRBV24-1 and TRBJ1-6; D may be TRBD1 (6 bases). Specimen: PBMCs or T cells enriched from blood (not recorded which). The TCR comes from a woman aged 25 to 39 with acute COVID-19. The CDR3 DNA follows: TGTGCCACCAGCCAAGGGGACACTCTGAATTCACCCCTCCACTTT. Amino acid sequence: CATSQGDTLNSPLHF.